This TCR beta chain appears in the sequencing data of a study of tumor and adjacent non-tumor tissue in lung cancer. Study at large: Patients were aged roughly 30 to 76, approximately ten men and a handful of women, stage I to III.

On this clonotype itself: Its specificity is not known.

TCRbeta libraries were built with three rounds of nested PCR, modified from ARM-PCR. MiXCR, applied by TCRdb to the multiplex PCR reads, yields one record per CDR3 protein. This sample has some 51,000 distinct CDR3 sequences; under 75% occur once, and the top ten carry approximately 31%. General study points: Tumor TCR diversity, when higher, was linked to shorter survival.

RNA was extracted from bulk tissue without any cell sorting. This non-tumor lung sample came from over 3 cm beyond the tumor edge. The receptor was isolated from a woman between 65 and 79 years old with non-small cell lung cancer. Material: distant non-tumor lung tissue.

This CDR3 reads CSARDWRDSGANVLTF. CDR3 in DNA: TGCAGTGCTAGAGATTGGAGGGACTCTGGGGCCAACGTCCTGACTTTC. The chain carries TRBV20-1 and TRBJ2-6, with D possibly being TRBD2 (6 bases). The CDR3 runs to 16 residues. Trimming cost V 0 bases and J 0 bases, with 9 bases left between them. The V gene's germline CDR1 is DFQATT and CDR2 SNEGSKA (reference sequence).